The TCR beta chain described here comes from a study of blood T cell repertoires in COVID-19. Study-level information: PBMCs, B-cell-depleted T cells, or T cells were the source of the cDNA or gDNA that made up the material.

Sequenced by immunoSEQ multiplex PCR; TCRdb stores in-frame clones only, minus some. The sample includes about 140,000 clones, around 73% of them seen just once. This CDR3 spans 15 amino acids. Germline V gene lookup returns CDR1 SGHRS and CDR2 YFSETQ. V was trimmed by 1 base and J by 0 bases, leaving 10 bases between them. The sequenced sample was peripheral blood. This clonotype was obtained from a man aged 55 to 70 who had recovered from COVID-19. The rearrangement links TRBV5-1 to TRBJ2-5, with no clear D. The CDR3 sequence is CASSLNGQDQETQYF. CDR3 DNA: TGCGCCAGCAGCTTGAATGGGCAGGACCAAGAGACCCAGTACTTC. Full variable domain (remainder filled in from reference TRBV5-1 and TRBJ2-5): KAGVTQTPRYLIKTRGQQVTLSCSPISGHRSVSWYQQTPGQGLQFLFEYFSETQRNKGNFPGRFSGRQFSNSRSEMNVSTLELGDSALYLCASSLNGQDQETQYFGPGTRLLVL.